Each of the 2 T cell receptor beta chains below was sequenced from the same sample in a study of blood T cell repertoires in COVID-19. Only in-frame clones appear in the TCRdb table, and some are missing; sequencing was by immunoSEQ multiplex PCR. The table includes about 500,000 clones, roughly nine tenths detected once. What was sequenced was peripheral blood. These receptors were collected from a young man with COVID-19, enrolled during active disease.

The chain couples TRBV9 to TRBJ2-1; a possible D gene is TRBD2 (6 bases). There are 15 residues in the CDR3. Germline lookup yields CDR1 SGDLS and CDR2 YYNGEE. V lost 1 base, J lost 3 bases, and 11 bases lay in between. The CDR3 reads CASSVSLASYNEQFF. DNA for the CDR3: TGTGCCAGCAGCGTAAGCCTAGCGAGCTACAATGAGCAGTTCTTC.

V usage is TRBV5-1 and J usage is TRBJ2-7; 8 nucleotides match TRBD2. This CDR3 has 14 residues. V shed 6 bases and J 12 bases; nucleotides not matched to a gene: 17. In germline, CDR1 is SGHRS, CDR2 YFSETQ. The CDR3 is CASTLGNSGNAWYF. CDR3 nucleotides: TGCGCCAGCACCCTAGGTAATAGCGGGAACGCTTGGTACTTC.